Listed below are T cell receptor beta chains from one sample, sequenced in a study of control samples from healthy donors and cancer patients. TCRdb keeps only in-frame clones here, not all; method: immunoSEQ multiplex PCR. The table shows 95,000 to 150,000 clones, with around 87% occurring only once. The sample consisted of blood. Every receptor here comes from a man in his 60s in good health. Each CDR3 is given with its conserved first and last residue.

TRBV2 | CASSVAGGSTEAFF
TRBV7-2 | CASSLSGDPNTGELFF
TRBV7-2 | CASSLYLSPLHF
TRBV7-8 | CASSLVQGYMNTEAFF
TRBV19 | CASSPGTAIEAFF
TRBV28 | CASSPVNQPQHF
TRBV18 | CASSPGQGGYTF
TRBV5-1 | CASSLRTSGGPSTDTQYF
TRBV11-2 | CASSLEGRGPTYEQYF
TRBV19 | CASSIGGVNTEAFF
TRBV14 | CASSQAVIMGWSNEKLFF
TRBV28 | CASSSQGGAYGYTF
TRBV7-2 | CASSPSREYEQYF
TRBV3-1/TRBV3-2 | CASSQAGVHNSPLHF
TRBV27 | CASSLKGVSPNQPQHF
TRBV7-6 | CASSLAGTGGYEQYF
TRBV19 | CASTHVRNNEKLFF
TRBV6-2/TRBV6-3 | CASSYQGTSGNTIYF
TRBV5-1 | CASSPGTGGYGYTF
TRBV11-2 | CASSPYGGKAFF
TRBV19 | CASSSQAAGDEQYF
TRBV4-1 | CASSQADRTVQPTIWYEQYF
TRBV14 | CASSDKVGSSPSGANVLTF
TRBV7-2 | CASSSGTGEKLFF
TRBV6-4 | CASSVSGVAEAFF
TRBV19 | CASKTGWGSHEQYF
TRBV5-1 | CASRTTGNTEAFF
TRBV7-2 | CASSPSGYIQYF
TRBV7-9 | CASSSSTGGYGELFF
TRBV12-3/TRBV12-4 | CASSTYQGVAQYF
TRBV4-3 | CASSQDSLNTDTQYF
TRBV5-1 | CASSLESAINTDTQYF
TRBV28 | CASSFLGESQPQHF